This T cell receptor beta chain was obtained from a study of blood T cell repertoires in COVID-19. Across the study: Researchers got acute and convalescent COVID-19 samples from the United States, Italy and Spain. The cDNA or gDNA used as material had been derived from T cells, B-cell-depleted T cells, or PBMCs.

CDR3 length: 15 residues. Trimming left V 4 bases short and J 6 bases short, with 17 bases between. The germline V gene has CDR1 SGHNT and CDR2 YENEEA. In the original processing: Reference gene primer amplification yielded estimated nucleated cell counts. Some clones are missing from TCRdb's copy, which holds only in-frame ones; the method was immunoSEQ multiplex PCR. Clonal size and the V and J genes are those of that table, whereas D and trimming came from the DNA. The sample lists around 100,000 clones; 75% to 90% were seen once. V usage is TRBV11-3 and J usage is TRBJ2-3; TRBD1 might be the D (6 bases). The source is a human donor in a cohort sampled during active or convalescent COVID-19. Sequenced: peripheral blood. The CDR3, as DNA: TGTGCCAGCAGCTCGCAGACAGGTCCCGGGGATACGCAGTATTTT. It translates to CASSSQTGPGDTQYF.